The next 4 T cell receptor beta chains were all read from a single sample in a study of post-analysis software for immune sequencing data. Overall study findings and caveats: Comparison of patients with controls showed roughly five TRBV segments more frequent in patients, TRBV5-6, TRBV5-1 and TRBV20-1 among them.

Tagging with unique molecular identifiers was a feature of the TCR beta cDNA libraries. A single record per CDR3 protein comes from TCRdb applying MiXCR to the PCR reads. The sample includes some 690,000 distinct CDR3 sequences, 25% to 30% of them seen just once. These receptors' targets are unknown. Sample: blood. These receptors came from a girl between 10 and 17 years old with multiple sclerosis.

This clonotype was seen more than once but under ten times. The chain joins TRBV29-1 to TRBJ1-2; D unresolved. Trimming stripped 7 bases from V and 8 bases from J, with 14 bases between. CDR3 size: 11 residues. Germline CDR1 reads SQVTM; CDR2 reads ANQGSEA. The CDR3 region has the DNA TGCAGCGCAGAGGGTAGTCTCGGCTACACCTTC. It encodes CSAEGSLGYTF.

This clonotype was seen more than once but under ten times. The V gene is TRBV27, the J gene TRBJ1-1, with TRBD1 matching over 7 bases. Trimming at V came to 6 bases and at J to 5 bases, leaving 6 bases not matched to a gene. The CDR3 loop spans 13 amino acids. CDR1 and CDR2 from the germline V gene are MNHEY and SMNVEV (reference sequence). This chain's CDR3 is CASSDRVRTEAFF. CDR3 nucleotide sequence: TGTGCCAGCAGCGACAGGGTTCGGACTGAAGCTTTCTTT.

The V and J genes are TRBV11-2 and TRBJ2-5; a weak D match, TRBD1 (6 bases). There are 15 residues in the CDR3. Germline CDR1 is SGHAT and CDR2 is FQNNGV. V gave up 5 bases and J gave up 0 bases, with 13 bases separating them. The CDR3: CASSRSAGDQETQYF. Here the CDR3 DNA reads TGTGCCAGCAGCCGCTCCGCAGGGGACCAAGAGACCCAGTACTTC.

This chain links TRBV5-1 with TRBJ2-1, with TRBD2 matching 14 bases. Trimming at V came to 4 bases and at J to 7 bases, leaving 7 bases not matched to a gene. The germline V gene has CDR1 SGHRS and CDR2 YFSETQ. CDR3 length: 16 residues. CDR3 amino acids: CASSTGTSGSTNEQFF. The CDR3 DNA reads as TGCGCCAGCAGCACCGGGACTAGCGGGAGTACAAATGAGCAGTTCTTC. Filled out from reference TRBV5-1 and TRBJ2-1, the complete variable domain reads KAGVTQTPRYLIKTRGQQVTLSCSPISGHRSVSWYQQTPGQGLQFLFEYFSETQRNKGNFPGRFSGRQFSNSRSEMNVSTLELGDSALYLCASSTGTSGSTNEQFFGPGTRLTVL.